This T cell receptor (beta chain) was found in a study of CXCR3-negative and CXCR3-positive naive CD8 T cells. Comment on this clonotype: What it recognizes is unknown.

Study results and limitations: More hydrophobic TRB CDR3s were found in CXCR3-positive naive cells than in CXCR3-negative naive cells.

The TRB libraries of cDNA were built by UMI-labeled 5' RACE. Following a re-call of the 5' RACE reads, TCRdb has one entry per CDR3 protein and lacks DNA. The record lists 90,000 to 100,000 distinct CDR3 sequences, of which the ten most abundant hold about 1%. The CDR3 is 17 amino acids. Germline loops: CDR1 DFQATT, CDR2 SNEGSKA (reference sequence). The sequence was obtained from a human donor in good health. Some clones in this sample may be carry-over from other donors' samples. V gene TRBV20-1 combines with J gene TRBJ2-3; absent DNA, TCRdb's TRBD2 call cannot be checked. Sequenced input: naive CXCR3+ CD8+ T cells from blood. Subset here: CD45RO-CCR7+CD27+CD95- naive CD8+ T cells expressing CXCR3 (TNR3+). This CDR3 reads CSAIPPVSGERADTQYF.